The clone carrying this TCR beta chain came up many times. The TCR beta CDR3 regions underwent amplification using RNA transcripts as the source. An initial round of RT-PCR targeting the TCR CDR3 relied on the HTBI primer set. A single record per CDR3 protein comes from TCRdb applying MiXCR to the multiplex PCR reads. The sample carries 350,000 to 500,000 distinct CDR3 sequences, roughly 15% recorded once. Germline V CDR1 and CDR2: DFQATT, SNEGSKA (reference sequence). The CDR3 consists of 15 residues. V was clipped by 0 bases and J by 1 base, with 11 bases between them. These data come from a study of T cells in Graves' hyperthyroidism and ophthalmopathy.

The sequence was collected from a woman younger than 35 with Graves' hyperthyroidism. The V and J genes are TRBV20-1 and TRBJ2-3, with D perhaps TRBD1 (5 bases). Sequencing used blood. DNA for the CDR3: TGCAGTGCTAGAGATCTGGGCAGGGGCACAGATACGCAGTATTTT. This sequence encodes CSARDLGRGTDTQYF.